What follows is one T cell receptor beta chain and its context. cDNA serving as the sequencing template came from extracted, reverse transcribed RNA. TCRdb's copy holds only in-frame clones and misses some; the assay was immunoSEQ multiplex PCR. The sample lists 170,000 or so clones; 63% were seen once. The data are from a study of CD8+ T cells in alopecia areata. The CDR3 runs to 13 residues. Germline CDR1 reads SGHTA; CDR2 reads FQGNSA. Trimming cost V 10 bases and J 7 bases; bases outside gene matches: 5. The material was CD4+ T cells sorted from blood, obtained at week 0. This sequence was found in a human donor with alopecia areata. The gene calls are TRBV7-2 and TRBJ2-7; 15 nucleotides agree with TRBD2. Here the CDR3 DNA reads TGTGCCACCGGACTAGCGGGGGGGCGTGAGCAGTACTTC. This codes for CATGLAGGREQYF.